This T cell receptor beta chain emerged from a study of T cells in Graves' hyperthyroidism and ophthalmopathy. Many counts were recorded for this clonotype. There were TCR beta CDR3 regions amplified from RNA transcripts. Primed by the HTBI set, a first-round RT-PCR was run on the TCR CDR3. TCRdb called the multiplex PCR reads again in MiXCR, with one record for every CDR3 protein. This table has roughly 700,000 distinct CDR3 sequences, approximately 36% appearing once. Trimming removed 3 bases from V and 5 bases from J; junction bases left unmatched: 3. The CDR3 covers 13 residues. The clonotype originates from a woman in her thirties or forties with Graves' hyperthyroidism. The gene calls are TRBV12-3 or TRBV12-4 and TRBJ1-1; TRBD1 agrees at 7 bases. The sequenced material came from blood. This chain's CDR3 is CASSFDRVTEAFF. As DNA, the CDR3 is TGTGCCAGCAGTTTCGACAGGGTAACTGAAGCTTTCTTT.